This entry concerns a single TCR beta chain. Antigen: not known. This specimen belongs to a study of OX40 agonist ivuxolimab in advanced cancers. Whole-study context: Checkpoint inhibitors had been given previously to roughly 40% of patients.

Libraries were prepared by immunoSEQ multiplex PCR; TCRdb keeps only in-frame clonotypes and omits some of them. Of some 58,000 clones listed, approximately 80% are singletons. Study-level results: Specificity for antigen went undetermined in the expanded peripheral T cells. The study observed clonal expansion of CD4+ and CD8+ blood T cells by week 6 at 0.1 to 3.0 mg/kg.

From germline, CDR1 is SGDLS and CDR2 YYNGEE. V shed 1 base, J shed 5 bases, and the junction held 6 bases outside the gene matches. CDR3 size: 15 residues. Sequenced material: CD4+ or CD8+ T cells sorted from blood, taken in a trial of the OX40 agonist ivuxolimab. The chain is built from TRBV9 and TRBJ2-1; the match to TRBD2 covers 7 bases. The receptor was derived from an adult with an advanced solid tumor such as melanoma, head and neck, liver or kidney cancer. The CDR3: CASSVWDGRNNEQFF. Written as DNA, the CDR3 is TGTGCCAGCAGCGTATGGGACGGGAGGAACAATGAGCAGTTCTTC.